This passage covers 19 T cell receptor beta chains from one sample sequenced in a study of cytomegalovirus exposure and HLA in healthy donors (dated by TCRdb to about 2017). Library generation was performed with the immunoSEQ multiplex PCR assay. A mixture of 60 forward primers for TCR Vbeta segments and 13 reverse primers for TCR Jbeta segments was used in the multiplex PCR. The source is immuneACCESS, and TCRdb retained only in-frame sequences with V and J called. Part of the clones is not carried over; for the studies checked, unresolved V genes explain less than half of this, and the remainder is unexplained. This sample's table contains roughly 55,000 clones. The ten largest clonotypes hold roughly 9.6% of the sample. Sequenced input: PBMCs. The receptors were gathered from a woman aged 45-65 years in good health and CMV-seropositive.

The chain joins TRBV4-3 to TRBJ2-5, with 11 bases matching TRBD2. This CDR3 has 17 amino acids. The germline CDR1 and CDR2 sequences are LGHNA and YSLEER. V was pared by 0 bases and J by 5 bases, with 8 bases of the junction left unmatched. CDR3: CASSQDWGSGGAETQYF. DNA for the CDR3: TGCGCCAGCAGCCAAGATTGGGGTAGCGGGGGGGCTGAGACCCAGTACTTC.

The chain carries TRBV2 and TRBJ1-1; a possible D gene is TRBD1 (5 bases). The CDR3 runs to 14 residues. V lost 3 bases and J lost 1, with 9 bases in between. Germline values: CDR1 SNHLY, CDR2 FYNNEI. The CDR3 nucleotides read TGTGCCAGCAGTGAGTTGGGGCCGAACACTGAAGCTTTCTTT. Translating it yields CASSELGPNTEAFF.

The V gene is TRBV30, the J gene TRBJ2-5; TRBD1 might be the D (5 bases). This CDR3 is 16 amino acids long. The V gene lost 0 bases and the J gene lost 2 bases, with 16 bases spanning the gap. Germline V gene sequence: CDR1 GTSNPN, CDR2 SVGIG (reference sequence). The CDR3 coding sequence is TGTGCCTGGAGTGTAAGTGGGGCTGGTTATCAAGAGACCCAGTACTTC. It codes for CAWSVSGAGYQETQYF.

The chain recombines TRBV18 with TRBJ1-1; possibly TRBD1 for D (5 bases). V lost 3 bases, J lost 4 bases, and 9 bases lay in between. Germline V lookup: CDR1 KGHSH, CDR2 LQKENI. The CDR3 covers 13 residues. CDR3 in amino acids: CASSPRQSTEAFF. CDR3 coding DNA: TGTGCCAGCTCACCCCGACAGAGCACTGAAGCTTTCTTT.

The chain links TRBV7-9 to TRBJ2-5, with 9 bases aligning to TRBD2. With 5 bases clipped from V and 3 bases from J, the junction kept 7 bases outside the gene matches. Germline V gene lookup returns CDR1 SEHNR and CDR2 FQNEAQ (reference sequence). The CDR3 is made up of 15 amino acids. This chain's CDR3 is CASSPPASGEETQYF. In nucleotides, the CDR3 is TGTGCCAGCAGCCCCCCGGCTAGCGGGGAAGAGACCCAGTACTTC.

This chain links TRBV4-3 with TRBJ2-3, with a tentative D call TRBD2 (5 bases). The CDR3 totals 14 residues. Trimming took off 2 bases at V and 6 bases at J, with 12 bases between the two ends. CDR1 LGHNA and CDR2 YSLEER come from the germline V gene. In nucleotides, the CDR3 is TGCGCCAGCAGCCAAATAAGCGGCAGGGATACGCAGTATTTT. Protein: CASSQISGRDTQYF.

The chain employs TRBV7-3 and TRBJ1-2; tentative D call: TRBD1 (6 bases). V dropped 1 base and J dropped 6 bases, with 12 bases sitting between them. Germline values: CDR1 SGHTA, CDR2 FQGTGA. The CDR3 totals 14 residues. CDR3 loop: CASSLIGRGDGYTF. The CDR3 bases are TGTGCCAGCAGCTTAATCGGCAGGGGAGATGGCTACACCTTC.

This chain joins TRBV11-2 and TRBJ2-3, with 11 bases fitting TRBD2. With 2 bases clipped from V and 1 base from J, the junction kept 5 bases outside the gene matches. The germline gives CDR1 SGHAT, CDR2 FQNNGV. This CDR3 has 17 residues. As DNA, the CDR3 is TGTGCCAGCAGCTTAAACGGACTAGCGGGTGGCACAGATACGCAGTATTTT. As protein: CASSLNGLAGGTDTQYF.

The V and J genes are TRBV20-1 and TRBJ2-1; D unclear. Germline assignment: CDR1 DFQATT and CDR2 SNEGSKA (reference sequence). The CDR3 contains 11 residues. The ends were cut back, 5 bases at V and 5 bases at J, with 7 bases in the middle. The CDR3 loop is CSALPDNEQFF. As DNA, the CDR3 is TGCAGTGCTTTACCAGACAATGAGCAGTTCTTC.

V is TRBV28 and J is TRBJ2-7; 12 bases match TRBD2. There are 16 residues in the CDR3. The germline gives CDR1 MDHEN, CDR2 SYDVKM. Trimming cost V 5 bases and J 1 base; bases outside gene matches: 6. CDR3 DNA: TGTGCCAGCAGTACCTGGACTAGCGGGAAATCCTACGAGCAGTACTTC. It translates to CASSTWTSGKSYEQYF.

The chain carries TRBV23-1 and TRBJ1-1; possible D gene TRBD1, 5 bases. TRBV23-1 belongs to the ORF category, with a function that is uncertain. This CDR3 comprises 12 residues. Trimming pared 6 bases from V and 3 bases from J, leaving 8 bases between. In DNA form, the CDR3 reads TGCGCCAGCAGGGGGCTCGACACTGAAGCTTTCTTT. Translated, it gives CASRGLDTEAFF.

Comments on this clone: Its ends do not fully match the called genes, so a read error is possible. This chain links TRBV15 with TRBJ2-7, with D tentatively TRBD1 (5 bases). The CDR3 sequence is 15 residues long. CDR1 is LNHNV and CDR2 is YYDKDF in the germline V gene (reference sequence). DNA for the CDR3: TGTGCCACCAGCAGAGACAGGGTTTTGGGCTACGAGCAGTGCTTC. This encodes CATSRDRVLGYEQCF.

The chain combines TRBV29-1 with TRBJ2-5, with 7 nucleotides matching TRBD2. Germline-derived CDR1 and CDR2 are SQVTM and ANQGSEA. CDR3 length: 15 amino acids. V dropped 0 bases and J dropped 1; count of bases not matched to a gene: 5. CDR3 DNA: TGCAGCGTTGAAGATCGAGGGAGGGGCCAAGAGACCCAGTACTTC. Protein: CSVEDRGRGQETQYF.

The genes are TRBV14 and TRBJ1-3; a possible D gene is TRBD1 (5 bases). Trimming cost V 3 bases and J 0 bases, with 12 bases left between them. The CDR3 has 16 amino acids. The V gene's germline CDR1 is SGHDN and CDR2 FVKESK. CDR3 region: CASSHPDSISGNTIYF. CDR3 nucleotide sequence: TGTGCCAGCAGCCACCCTGACAGTATCTCTGGAAACACCATATATTTT. The full variable domain, its missing parts supplied by reference TRBV14 and TRBJ1-3, is EAGVTQFPSHSVIEKGQTVTLRCDPISGHDNLYWYRRVMGKEIKFLLHFVKESKQDESGMPNNRFLAERTGGTYSTLKVQPAELEDSGVYFCASSHPDSISGNTIYFGEGSWLTVV.

V gene TRBV5-4 combines with J gene TRBJ1-4, with D possibly TRBD1 on 5 matching bases. The CDR3 totals 14 residues. Trimming took off 1 base at V and 5 bases at J, with 9 bases between the two ends. Per the germline V gene, CDR1 is SGHNT and CDR2 is YYREEE (reference sequence). CDR3 nucleotide sequence: TGTGCCAGCAGCTTGTCCCCAGGGAATGAAAAACTGTTTTTT. Protein sequence: CASSLSPGNEKLFF.

CDR3 sequence: CASSTPGQGVQSPLHF. The CDR3 DNA is TGTGCCAGCAGTACCCCCGGACAGGGAGTTCAATCACCCCTCCACTTT. The chain has TRBV27 and TRBJ1-6, with 8 bases identical to TRBD1. Trimming cost V 5 bases and J 10 bases; bases outside gene matches: 13. Germline-derived CDR1 and CDR2 are MNHEY and SMNVEV (reference sequence). The CDR3 totals 16 residues.

The J gene is TRBJ2-2, the V gene TRBV30, with D tentatively TRBD1 (6 bases). The length of the CDR3 is 14 residues. V was pared by 2 bases and J by 7 bases, with 14 bases between. Looked up from germline, CDR1 is GTSNPN and CDR2 is SVGIG (reference sequence). CDR3 region: CAWSTLRGGGELFF. The CDR3 DNA reads TGTGCCTGGAGTACCTTGCGAGGGGGCGGGGAGCTGTTTTTT.

In regard to this clone: The sample carries other DNA sequences with the same CDR3. The V call is TRBV9, the J call TRBJ1-1; TRBD1 is a possible D gene (6 bases). This CDR3 has 17 residues. The ends were cut back, 2 bases at V and 6 bases at J, with 23 bases in the middle. Germline V CDR1 and CDR2: SGDLS, YYNGEE. The CDR3 DNA reads as TGTGCCAGCAGCGTCTCATCGGCGGGGGGCCTCTTCGCTGAAGCTTTCTTT. Translation gives CASSVSSAGGLFAEAFF.

This chain's CDR3 is CASRSQGSVDTIYF. The CDR3 region has the DNA TGTGCCAGCAGGTCACAGGGGTCGGTGGACACCATATATTTT. The J gene is TRBJ1-3, the V gene TRBV28; TRBD1 aligns across 7 bases. With V trimmed by 6 bases and J by 8 bases, 10 bases remained unmatched. CDR1 and CDR2 (germline): MDHEN, SYDVKM. This CDR3 region has 14 residues. The whole variable domain, filled in from reference TRBV28 and TRBJ1-3, reads DVKVTQSSRYLVKRTGEKVFLECVQDMDHENMFWYRQDPGLGLRLIYFSYDVKMKEKGDIPEGYSVSREKKERFSLILESASTNQTSMYLCASRSQGSVDTIYFGEGSWLTVV.